The 24 T cell receptor beta chains below all came from one sample that was sequenced in a study of T cell changes during pregnancy in multiple sclerosis. Assay: immunoSEQ multiplex PCR; the TCRdb copy retains only in-frame clones and omits some. Among 55,000 to 85,000 clones listed, about 94% were seen once. The sequences come from peripheral blood, collected in the third trimester of pregnancy. Every receptor here comes from a female donor with multiple sclerosis, enrolled in a pregnancy study.

V is TRBV11-3 and J is TRBJ2-2, with 16 nucleotides matching TRBD2. V was pared by 5 bases and J by 6 bases, with 9 bases of the junction left unmatched. From germline, CDR1 is SGHNT and CDR2 YENEEA. The CDR3 has 18 residues. CDR3 DNA: TGTGCCAGCAGCCTCCCCGGGACTAGCGGGGGGGCCGCCGGGGAGCTGTTTTTT. Protein product: CASSLPGTSGGAAGELFF.

The V and J genes are TRBV30 and TRBJ1-5, with TRBD1 matching over 7 bases. This CDR3 region has 13 residues. V lost 2 bases to trimming and J lost 7 bases; unmatched junction nucleotides: 5. Germline CDR1 is GTSNPN and CDR2 is SVGIG (reference sequence). The CDR3 reads CAWSLTGAQPQHF. CDR3 in DNA: TGTGCCTGGAGTTTAACAGGGGCCCAGCCCCAGCATTTT.

This rearrangement joins TRBV15 to TRBJ1-5, with D maybe TRBD1 (6 bases). This CDR3 comprises 15 residues. Germline assignment: CDR1 LNHNV and CDR2 YYDKDF (reference sequence). The V gene lost 0 bases and the J gene lost 4 bases, with 10 bases spanning the gap. CDR3 coding DNA: TGTGCCACCAGCAGAGATCCCAGGGGTAATCAGCCCCAGCATTTT. Translated, it gives CATSRDPRGNQPQHF. Drawing the rest from reference TRBV15 and TRBJ1-5, the complete variable domain is DAMVIQNPRYQVTQFGKPVTLSCSQTLNHNVMYWYQQKSSQAPKLLFHYYDKDFNNEADTPDNFQSRRPNTSFCFLDIRSPGLGDTAMYLCATSRDPRGNQPQHFGDGTRLSIL.

The chain combines TRBV27 with TRBJ2-1; 10 bases fit TRBD1. The CDR3 runs to 14 residues. CDR1 MNHEY and CDR2 SMNVEV come from the germline V gene (reference sequence). V was clipped by 3 bases and J by 5 bases; unmatched bases: 1. The CDR3 spells CASSLGTGDNEQFF. The CDR3 DNA reads as TGTGCCAGCAGTTTGGGGACAGGGGACAATGAGCAGTTCTTC.

This clone appeared once. The chain is built from TRBV4-2 and TRBJ1-2, with D possibly being TRBD1 (5 bases). The CDR3 loop spans 17 amino acids. Trimming cost V 4 bases and J 2 bases, with 20 bases left between them. Germline lookup yields CDR1 LGHNA and CDR2 YNFKEQ. The CDR3 spells CASSPTVQGRGNYGYTF. As DNA, the CDR3 is TGTGCCAGCAGCCCCACAGTCCAGGGTCGGGGGAACTATGGCTACACCTTC.

The chain recombines TRBV4-3 with TRBJ2-1; D not certain. Trimming took off 3 bases at V and 5 bases at J, with 5 bases between the two ends. The CDR3 spans 12 residues. Germline CDR1 and CDR2: LGHNA and YSLEER. CDR3 residues: CASSQFNNEQFF. CDR3 DNA: TGCGCCAGCAGCCAGTTCAACAATGAGCAGTTCTTC.

The sample holds a few counts of this clone. The chain carries TRBV6-5 and TRBJ1-1; D is uncertain. Per the germline V gene, CDR1 is MNHEY and CDR2 is SVGAGI. There are 14 residues in the CDR3. V was trimmed by 8 bases and J by 3 bases, leaving 16 bases between them. CDR3 nucleotides: TGTGCCAGCGTTCCGTTGGGAGGCCACACTGAAGCTTTCTTT. It specifies CASVPLGGHTEAFF.

The rearrangement joins TRBV6-6 to TRBJ2-7, with TRBD1 matching 9 bases. From germline, CDR1 is MNHNY and CDR2 SVGAGI (reference sequence). Trimming took 5 bases from V and 3 from J; bases not matched to a gene: 5. The CDR3 has 14 residues. CDR3 sequence (DNA): TGTGCCAGCAGTACGGACAGGGGAAGCTACGAGCAGTACTTC. Translation gives CASSTDRGSYEQYF.

The V and J genes are TRBV30 and TRBJ2-1, with 8 bases identical to TRBD2. Germline CDR1 is GTSNPN and CDR2 is SVGIG (reference sequence). The CDR3 runs to 14 residues. Germline trimming cut 5 bases from V and 2 bases from J; bases unmatched to any gene: 5. The CDR3 is CAWARSGTYNEQFF. In nucleotides, the CDR3 is TGTGCCTGGGCCCGTAGCGGGACCTACAATGAGCAGTTCTTC. The full variable domain, rest sourced from reference TRBV30 and TRBJ2-1, is SQTIHQWPATLVQPVGSPLSLECTVEGTSNPNLYWYRQAAGRGLQLLFYSVGIGQISSEVPQNLSASRPQDRQFILSSKKLLLSDSGFYLCAWARSGTYNEQFFGPGTRLTVL.

This chain links TRBV19 with TRBJ1-2; 8 positions match TRBD1. CDR3 length equals 15 residues. Germline V lookup: CDR1 LNHDA, CDR2 SQIVND (reference sequence). V lost 4 bases to trimming and J lost 1 base; unmatched junction nucleotides: 5. The DNA for the CDR3 is TGTGCCAGTAGTACACGGGACAGGAGTAACTATGGCTACACCTTC. The encoded protein is CASSTRDRSNYGYTF.

This chain joins TRBV10-3 and TRBJ1-1; perhaps TRBD1 as D (5 bases). The CDR3 runs to 13 residues. The germline gives CDR1 ENHRY, CDR2 SYGVKD. The V end lost 11 bases, the J end lost 1 base, and 14 bases lay between the germline ends. CDR3: CAASLGGNTEAFF. CDR3 DNA sequence: TGTGCCGCTAGCCTCGGGGGGAACACTGAAGCTTTCTTT.

J is TRBJ1-6 and V is TRBV14; D gene uncertain. There are 13 residues in the CDR3. V was trimmed by 0 bases and J by 12 bases, leaving 9 bases between them. The V gene's germline CDR1 is SGHDN and CDR2 FVKESK. CDR3 nucleotides: TGTGCCAGCAGCCAAGATTTGCGCGAACCCCTCCACTTT. Protein product: CASSQDLREPLHF.

The chain combines TRBV10-3 with TRBJ1-1; D gene uncertain. Looked up from germline, CDR1 is ENHRY and CDR2 is SYGVKD. Trimming cost V 0 bases and J 5 bases, with 4 bases left between them. The CDR3 consists of 12 residues. The CDR3 protein is CAISESRTEAFF. In nucleotides, the CDR3 is TGTGCCATCAGTGAGTCGCGAACTGAAGCTTTCTTT.

The gene calls are TRBV15 and TRBJ2-1, with D unclear. Germline V gene sequence: CDR1 LNHNV, CDR2 YYDKDF (reference sequence). V was cut by 0 bases and J by 5 bases, with 11 bases left in between. This CDR3 region has 15 residues. The CDR3 is CATSRDLGGDNEQFF. CDR3 DNA: TGTGCCACCAGCAGAGATCTTGGCGGAGACAATGAGCAGTTCTTC. The full variable domain, completed using reference TRBV15 and TRBJ2-1, is DAMVIQNPRYQVTQFGKPVTLSCSQTLNHNVMYWYQQKSSQAPKLLFHYYDKDFNNEADTPDNFQSRRPNTSFCFLDIRSPGLGDTAMYLCATSRDLGGDNEQFFGPGTRLTVL.

CDR3 nucleotide sequence: TGTGCTAGTGGTTTGGTTTCAGGGGGCGTAAATGAAAAACTGTTTTTT. It is translated as CASGLVSGGVNEKLFF. The gene calls are TRBV12-5 and TRBJ1-4; 8 bases are shared with TRBD1. From germline, CDR1 is LGHNT and CDR2 FRNRAP. CDR3 length: 16 residues. With V trimmed by 0 bases and J by 5 bases, 5 bases remained unmatched.

As regards this clone: A read error may account for a junction end that differs from germline. The chain recombines TRBV6-1 with TRBJ1-6; D is unresolved. There are 12 residues in the CDR3. Germline-derived CDR1 and CDR2 are MNHNS and SASEGT. The CDR3 DNA reads TGTGCCAGCACTGAATCACAGCCACCCCTCCACTTT. Its translation: CASTESQPPLHF.

This sequence joins TRBV9 and TRBJ1-4; D might be TRBD1 (5 bases). V gave up 4 bases and J gave up 7 bases, with 20 bases separating them. In germline, CDR1 is SGDLS, CDR2 YYNGEE. The CDR3 loop spans 16 amino acids. The chain's CDR3 is CASSQVLGPGGEKLFF. CDR3 nucleotides: TGTGCCAGCAGCCAGGTGCTGGGGCCGGGAGGTGAAAAACTGTTTTTT.

V gene TRBV6-6 combines with J gene TRBJ1-4; weak D call: TRBD1 (6 bases). Trimming left V 1 base short and J 4 bases short, with 13 bases between. Germline lookup yields CDR1 MNHNY and CDR2 SVGAGI (reference sequence). This CDR3 region has 16 residues. CDR3 sequence: CASSYLQGGGNEKLFF. The CDR3 region has the DNA TGTGCCAGCAGTTACTTACAGGGAGGGGGTAATGAAAAACTGTTTTTT.

The chain joins TRBV6-5 to TRBJ2-7; TRBD1 is a possible D gene (5 bases). Trimming left V 5 bases short and J 6 bases short, with 17 bases between. CDR1 and CDR2 (germline): MNHEY, SVGAGI. CDR3 length equals 14 residues. The CDR3 coding sequence is TGTGCCAGCAGTAGAGCATCGCGAAGGGGCGAGCAGTACTTC. As protein: CASSRASRRGEQYF.

The gene calls are TRBV4-2 and TRBJ1-2; 7 bases agree with TRBD1. The CDR3 runs to 19 residues. In germline, CDR1 is LGHNA, CDR2 YNFKEQ. The trim removed 1 base at V and 7 bases at J, leaving 21 bases unmatched. The chain's CDR3 is CASSQGVTSPKTGVGGYTF. CDR3 in DNA: TGTGCCAGCAGCCAAGGTGTAACCAGCCCAAAAACAGGGGTTGGTGGCTACACCTTC.

The rearrangement joins TRBV5-6 to TRBJ2-2; D is possibly TRBD2 (6 bases). Germline lookup yields CDR1 SGHDT and CDR2 YYEEEE. The CDR3 totals 16 residues. Trimming shortened V by 3 bases and J by 1 base, and 13 bases separated the two germline ends. In DNA form, the CDR3 reads TGTGCCAGCAGCTCCACACTTAGCGGGAACACCGGGGAGCTGTTTTTT. This translates into CASSSTLSGNTGELFF.

The rearrangement joins TRBV5-6 to TRBJ1-5; unclear D gene. V was trimmed by 4 bases and J by 3 bases, leaving 11 bases between them. Per germline, CDR1 SGHDT and CDR2 YYEEEE. The CDR3 runs 14 residues. The CDR3 protein is CASSRGKYNQPQHF. The CDR3 DNA is TGTGCCAGCAGCCGCGGCAAATACAATCAGCCCCAGCATTTT.

The genes are TRBV1 and TRBJ2-5; the table's D call, TRBD1, was not checked against the DNA. TRBV1 is a pseudogene locus. The CDR3 runs to 13 residues. The CDR3 is CTSSLRGPWTQYF. The DNA of the CDR3 is TGCACCAGCAGCCTTAGGGGCCCTTGGACCCAGTACTTC.

V gene TRBV19 combines with J gene TRBJ1-1; a possible D gene is TRBD1 (6 bases). The CDR3 has 16 residues. Deletions cut 7 bases from V and 0 bases from J, with 18 bases between. The germline V gene has CDR1 LNHDA and CDR2 SQIVND (reference sequence). The CDR3 DNA follows: TGTGCCAGTACCCGGACAGAAGAGGGCATGAACACTGAAGCTTTCTTT. This gives the protein CASTRTEEGMNTEAFF.